These T cell receptor beta chains were read from a single sample in a study of blood T cell repertoires in COVID-19. Method: immunoSEQ multiplex PCR; TCRdb's copy keeps in-frame clones and lacks some. Here the sample spans around 300,000 clones, over 75% being singletons. Material: PBMCs or T cells enriched from blood (not recorded which). The source of these receptors is a man younger than 45 who had recovered from COVID-19. Both conserved end residues are part of each CDR3. D genes are given only for firm matches. Clone size is stated in some rows and not others, as once, few, many or a class when expanded.

>TRBD2|TRBV7-8|NA|TRBJ2-1
TGTGCCAGCAGCTTAGGGGGGGGGACTTTCAACAATGAGCAGTTCTTC
CASSLGGGTFNNEQFF
>NA|TRBV2|NA|TRBJ1-2
TGTGCCAGCAGTGCCGCAGGGCGCTCTAACTATGGCTACACCTTC
CASSAAGRSNYGYTF
>NA|TRBV3-1/TRBV3-2|once|TRBJ2-7
TGTGCCAGCAGCCAGCCCGGACTATCCTCCTACGAGCAGTACTTC
CASSQPGLSSYEQYF
>TRBD1|TRBV2|NA|TRBJ2-7
TGTGCCAGCTGTTCACAGACAGGGCCCTACGAGCAGTACTTC
CASCSQTGPYEQYF
>NA|TRBV20-1|NA|TRBJ1-1
TGCAGTGCTAGCCAGGCCACTGAAGCTTTCTTT
CSASQATEAFF
>TRBD1|TRBV4-1|NA|TRBJ1-1
TGCGCCAGCAGCCAAACGGTCGGGACAGGATCGAACACTGAAGCTTTCTTT
CASSQTVGTGSNTEAFF
>NA|TRBV19|NA|TRBJ1-2
TGTGCCAGTAGTTTGGAGAGATCTAACTATGGCTACACCTTC
CASSLERSNYGYTF
>NA|TRBV5-1|NA|TRBJ1-3
TGCGCCAGCAGCTTAAACAGGGGAAACACCATATATTTT
CASSLNRGNTIYF
>TRBD2|TRBV7-8|once|TRBJ2-7
TGTGCCAGCAGCTTTTCCGCGGGGGGGCGCTCCTACGAGCAGTACTTC
CASSFSAGGRSYEQYF
>NA|TRBV12-3/TRBV12-4|NA|TRBJ1-6
TGTGCCACCAGGACCACCGGGGATTCACCCCTCCACTTT
CATRTTGDSPLHF
>NA|TRBV25-1|once|TRBJ2-1
TGTGCCAGCAGTGAACTCGGGGGCTCCTACAATGAGCAGTTCTTC
CASSELGGSYNEQFF
>TRBD2|TRBV18|few|TRBJ2-7
TGTGCCAGCTCAACCTTAGCGGGGCGACAAGGGGAGCAGTACTTC
CASSTLAGRQGEQYF
>NA|TRBV27|NA|TRBJ1-2
TGTGCCAACCCGCAGGGCTACACCTTC
CANPQGYTF
>NA|TRBV2|NA|TRBJ2-2
TGTGCCAGTGTACTATACGGAACCGGGGAGCTGTTTTTT
CASVLYGTGELFF
>NA|TRBV7-9|NA|TRBJ1-5
TGTGCCAGCAGCCCCGGGACATTGAGCAATCAGCCCCAGCATTTT
CASSPGTLSNQPQHF
>NA|TRBV7-9|NA|TRBJ1-4
TGTGCCAGCACCCCGAAAGCTGAAAAACTGTTTTTT
CASTPKAEKLFF
>TRBD1|TRBV11-2|NA|TRBJ1-1
TGTGCCAGTACAGGGGATAACACTGAAGCTTTCTTT
CASTGDNTEAFF
>TRBD1|TRBV6-5|NA|TRBJ2-5
TGTGCCAGCAGGACCTCCGACAGGGGGTTAGAGACCCAGTACTTC
CASRTSDRGLETQYF
>NA|TRBV7-3|NA|TRBJ2-2
TGTGCCAGCAGCCCAAGCAGGGTGGACACCGGGGAGCTGTTTTTT
CASSPSRVDTGELFF
>NA|TRBV18|NA|TRBJ1-4
TGTGCCAGCTCACGGGGCGTCGAAGAAAAACTGTTTTTT
CASSRGVEEKLFF
>NA|TRBV27|NA|TRBJ2-1
TGTGCCAGCAGTTTAACCTTTGACAGCCTCAATGAGCAGTTCTTC
CASSLTFDSLNEQFF
>NA|TRBV6-5|NA|TRBJ2-7
TGTGCCAGCTCCGGCAACAGCTACGAGCAGTACTTC
CASSGNSYEQYF
>TRBD1|TRBV28|once|TRBJ1-4
TGTGCCAGCAGTTTCCCCGGGACAGGCAATGAAAAACTGTTTTTT
CASSFPGTGNEKLFF
>NA|TRBV5-1|NA|TRBJ1-3
TGCGCCAGCAGATCGACAGTTGGAAACACCATATATTTT
CASRSTVGNTIYF
>TRBD1|TRBV5-1|NA|TRBJ2-3
TGCGCCAGCAGTGGGACAGGCTCTAGCACAGATACGCAGTATTTT
CASSGTGSSTDTQYF
>TRBD1|TRBV6-5|NA|TRBJ1-2
TGTGCCAGCAGAATACAGGGGTGGGCGGATGGCTACACCTTC
CASRIQGWADGYTF
>NA|TRBV5-1|NA|TRBJ2-7
TGCGCCAGCAGCTTTCGGGGATCCTACGAGCAGTACTTC
CASSFRGSYEQYF
>TRBD1|TRBV27|NA|TRBJ2-1
TGTGCCAGCAGTCTAGCCCCCGGGACAGGGATCAATGAGCAGTTCTTC
CASSLAPGTGINEQFF
>TRBD1|TRBV5-1|NA|TRBJ2-5
TGCGCCAGCAGCATGGAGGTCAGGGGGCGGAAGACCCAGTACTTC
CASSMEVRGRKTQYF